The present entry profiles one TCR beta chain with its context. Its antigen is not identified. This sample is part of a study of T cell responses to AZD1222 COVID-19 vaccine. Study-wide results and caveats: CD4 TCRs associated with vaccination spanned spike, dominating at 160-218 and 743-854. Clonal diversity may have been underestimated in mostly white British donors. Repertoire sampling happened only post peak T cell response.

The CDR3 runs 12 residues. CDR1 is SGDLS and CDR2 is YYNGEE in the germline V gene. Trimming stripped 4 bases from V and 5 bases from J, with 6 bases between. Sequenced by immunoSEQ multiplex PCR; TCRdb stores in-frame clones only, minus some. The sample has roughly 100,000 clones; roughly 92% are singletons. This receptor was obtained from an adult in good health. The starting material was peripheral blood, obtained on day 0 of AZD1222 vaccination. V usage is TRBV9 and J usage is TRBJ2-2; a weak D match, TRBD2 (5 bases). Here the CDR3 reads CASSTRTGELFF. The CDR3 DNA reads as TGTGCCAGCAGCACTAGGACCGGGGAGCTGTTTTTT.